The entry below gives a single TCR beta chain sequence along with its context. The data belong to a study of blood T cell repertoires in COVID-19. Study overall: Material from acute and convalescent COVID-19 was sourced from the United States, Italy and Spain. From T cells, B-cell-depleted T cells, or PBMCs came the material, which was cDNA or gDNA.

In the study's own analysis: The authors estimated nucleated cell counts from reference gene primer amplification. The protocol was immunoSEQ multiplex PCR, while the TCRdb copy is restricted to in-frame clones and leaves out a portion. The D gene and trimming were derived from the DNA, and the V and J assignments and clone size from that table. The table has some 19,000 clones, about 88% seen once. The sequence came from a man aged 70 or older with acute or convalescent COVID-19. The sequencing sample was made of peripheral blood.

The CDR3 sequence: CAISAQQGISEAFF. CDR3 in DNA: TGTGCCATCAGTGCCCAACAGGGGATCTCTGAAGCTTTCTTT. V and J are TRBV10-3 and TRBJ1-1; 7 positions match TRBD1. Per germline, CDR1 ENHRY and CDR2 SYGVKD. V lost 4 bases to trimming and J lost 6 bases; unmatched junction nucleotides: 8. The CDR3 runs to 14 residues.